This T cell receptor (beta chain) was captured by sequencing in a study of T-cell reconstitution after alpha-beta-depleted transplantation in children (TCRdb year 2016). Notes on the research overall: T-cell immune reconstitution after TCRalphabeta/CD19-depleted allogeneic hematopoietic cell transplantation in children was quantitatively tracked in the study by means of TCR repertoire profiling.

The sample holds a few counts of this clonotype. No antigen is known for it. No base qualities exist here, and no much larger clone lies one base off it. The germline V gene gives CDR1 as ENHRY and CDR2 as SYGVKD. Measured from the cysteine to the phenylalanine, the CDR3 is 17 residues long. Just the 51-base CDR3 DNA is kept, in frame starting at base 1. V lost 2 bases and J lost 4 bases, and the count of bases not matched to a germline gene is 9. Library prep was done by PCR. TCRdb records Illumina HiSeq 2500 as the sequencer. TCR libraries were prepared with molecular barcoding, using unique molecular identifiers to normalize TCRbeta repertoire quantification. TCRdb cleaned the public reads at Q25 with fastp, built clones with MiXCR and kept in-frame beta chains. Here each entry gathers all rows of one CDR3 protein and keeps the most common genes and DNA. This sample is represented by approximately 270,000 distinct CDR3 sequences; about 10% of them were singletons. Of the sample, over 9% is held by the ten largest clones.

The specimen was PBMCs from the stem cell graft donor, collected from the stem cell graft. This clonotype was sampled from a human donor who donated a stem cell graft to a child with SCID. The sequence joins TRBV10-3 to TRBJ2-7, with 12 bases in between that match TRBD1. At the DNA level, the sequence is TGTGCCATCAGTGAGAATCCGGGACAGGGGGCACCATACGAGCAGTACTTC. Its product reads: CAISENPGQGAPYEQYF.